The next 24 T cell receptor beta chains were all read from a single sample in a study of beta chain features in type 1 diabetes. No antigens are known for them. Reverse transcribing all isolated RNA meant expressed TCRB transcripts were sequenced. The protocol was immunoSEQ multiplex PCR, while the TCRdb copy is restricted to in-frame clones and leaves out a portion. The sample includes some 270,000 clones, 9.5% to 13% of them seen just once. General observations from the study: Moderately but significantly shorter TCRB CDR3s were found in Type 1 diabetes patients in all four CD4+ subsets.

Sequences were obtained from naive CD4+ T cells from blood. The receptors stem from a man aged 25-45 years with type 1 diabetes.

This clone appeared a few times. CDR3 protein: CASSFLGGQPQHF. CDR3 sequence (DNA): TGCGCCAGCAGCTTTCTAGGGGGTCAGCCCCAGCATTTT. The J gene is TRBJ1-5, the V gene TRBV5-1; TRBD1 is a possible D gene (6 bases). Between the trimmed V and J ends, which lost 2 bases and 6 bases, there was a span of 9 bases. CDR3 length: 13 residues. Germline V CDR1 and CDR2: SGHRS, YFSETQ.

This clone was recorded a few times. The J gene is TRBJ2-1, the V gene TRBV4-1; D not resolved. CDR3 length: 14 amino acids. V was cut by 5 bases and J by 0 bases, with 8 bases left in between. Germline V gene sequence: CDR1 MGHRA, CDR2 YSYEKL. The CDR3 region has the DNA TGCGCCAGCAGCGACTTATTCTCCTACAATGAGCAGTTCTTC. Its protein is CASSDLFSYNEQFF.

This clone was seen only a few times. The chain has TRBV5-6 and TRBJ2-5, with a weak D call TRBD2 (7 bases). The CDR3 consists of 17 residues. The V gene's germline CDR1 is SGHDT and CDR2 YYEEEE. The V and J ends lost 0 bases and 2 bases respectively, with 17 bases between them. This CDR3 is CASSLAGPGRGQETQYF. The CDR3, as DNA: TGTGCCAGCAGCTTGGCGGGGCCGGGGAGGGGGCAAGAGACCCAGTACTTC.

This chain connects TRBV7-9 to TRBJ2-7; 7 bases line up with TRBD1. Germline-derived CDR1 and CDR2 are SEHNR and FQNEAQ (reference sequence). V was clipped by 10 bases and J by 5 bases; unmatched bases: 8. The CDR3 covers 12 residues. This chain's CDR3 is CATSKQGNEQYF. Here the CDR3 DNA reads TGTGCCACCTCGAAACAGGGGAACGAGCAGTACTTC.

The gene calls are TRBV7-2 and TRBJ2-5; 12 bases match TRBD2. This CDR3 has 16 residues. CDR1 is SGHTA and CDR2 is FQGNSA in the germline V gene. V lost 5 bases, J lost 5 bases, and 9 bases stayed unmatched. The CDR3 DNA reads as TGTGCCAGCAGCCCCTCTCTAGCGGGGGGGCTGGAGACCCAGTACTTC. Translating it yields CASSPSLAGGLETQYF.

This clone has more than one count but fewer than ten. The V gene is TRBV29-1, the J gene TRBJ2-1; 8 nucleotides match TRBD2. Trimming at V came to 7 bases and at J to 3 bases, leaving 2 bases not matched to a gene. This CDR3 comprises 12 residues. Germline V gene lookup returns CDR1 SQVTM and CDR2 ANQGSEA. This CDR3 reads CSAGGVYNEQFF. CDR3 nucleotides: TGCAGCGCGGGGGGGGTCTACAATGAGCAGTTCTTC.

This CDR3 is CASSLIGDTQYF. The CDR3 bases are TGTGCCAGCAGTTTAATCGGAGATACGCAGTATTTT. V gene TRBV27 combines with J gene TRBJ2-3; D gene uncertain. CDR3 length: 12 amino acids. Germline V CDR1 and CDR2: MNHEY, SMNVEV (reference sequence). The V gene lost 2 bases and the J gene lost 5 bases, with 5 bases spanning the gap.

This clone has more than one count but fewer than ten. This rearrangement joins TRBV4-2 to TRBJ2-1; TRBD2 agrees at 7 bases. Germline values: CDR1 LGHNA, CDR2 YNFKEQ. The ends lost 0 bases at V and 8 bases at J; junction bases unmatched: 7. CDR3 length equals 15 residues. The CDR3: CASSQDSREGHEQFF. In nucleotides, the CDR3 is TGTGCCAGCAGCCAAGACTCCAGGGAGGGGCATGAGCAGTTCTTC.

The table lists this clone with a few counts. The CDR3 here is CASSPQEDGYTF. Here the CDR3 DNA reads TGTGCCAGCAGCCCACAGGAAGATGGCTACACCTTC. The V call is TRBV14, the J call TRBJ1-2, with D perhaps matching TRBD1 (5 bases). Germline values: CDR1 SGHDN, CDR2 FVKESK. Trimming pared 4 bases from V and 6 bases from J, leaving 9 bases between. The CDR3 is 12 amino acids.

The genes are TRBV28 and TRBJ1-6, with no clear D. The germline V gene has CDR1 MDHEN and CDR2 SYDVKM. The V and J ends lost 8 bases and 3 bases respectively, with 14 bases between them. The CDR3 length is 15 residues. The CDR3 region is CASQAQAGYNSPLHF. The CDR3 region has the DNA TGTGCCAGCCAGGCCCAGGCTGGCTATAATTCACCCCTCCACTTT.

This clone came up a few times. The chain has TRBV7-3 and TRBJ2-7; possibly TRBD1 for D (5 bases). Trimming took 5 bases from V and 1 from J, leaving 6 bases between them. The germline V gene encodes CDR1 SGHTA and CDR2 FQGTGA. The CDR3 has 12 amino acids. The CDR3 region has the DNA TGTGCCAGCAGCGCAGGGTCCTACGAGCAGTACTTC. Protein sequence: CASSAGSYEQYF.

V gene TRBV30 combines with J gene TRBJ1-2; D is ambiguous. V was shortened by 3 bases and J by 7 bases, with 12 bases between the two germline ends. CDR1 and CDR2 (germline): GTSNPN, SVGIG (reference sequence). This CDR3 has 12 residues. This CDR3 is CAWRGSGFGYTF. CDR3 in DNA: TGTGCCTGGAGAGGATCAGGTTTTGGCTACACCTTC.

This clone appeared a few times. V gene TRBV4-2 combines with J gene TRBJ1-4; D gene ambiguous. CDR1 LGHNA and CDR2 YNFKEQ come from the germline V gene. V was pared by 4 bases and J by 8 bases, with 14 bases between. The CDR3 is made up of 14 amino acids. DNA for the CDR3: TGTGCCAGCAGCCCAGAGAGGGTTTGGGAAAAACTGTTTTTT. Its translation: CASSPERVWEKLFF.

This clone was recorded a few times. The chain links TRBV7-9 to TRBJ1-5, with 7 bases matching TRBD1. Germline CDR1 is SEHNR and CDR2 is FQNEAQ (reference sequence). This CDR3 has 17 residues. Trimming took 2 bases from V and 5 from J; bases not matched to a gene: 12. Written as DNA, the CDR3 is TGTGCCAGCAGCTTATCCCGACCGGGACAGACTTATCAGCCCCAGCATTTT. Translation: CASSLSRPGQTYQPQHF.

A few counts support this clone. The chain employs TRBV6-6 and TRBJ1-1; D is unclear. Trimming left V 5 bases short and J 5 bases short, with 15 bases between. Germline CDR1 reads MNHNY; CDR2 reads SVGAGI (reference sequence). This CDR3 has 14 amino acids. The CDR3 loop is CASSEWETETEAFF. The CDR3 nucleotides are TGTGCCAGCAGTGAGTGGGAGACGGAAACTGAAGCTTTCTTT.

The V gene is TRBV9, the J gene TRBJ2-3; TRBD2 matches 8 bases. The CDR3 spans 14 residues. The junction had 5 bases not matched to a gene; V was cut back by 4 bases and J by 4 bases. The germline CDR1 and CDR2 sequences are SGDLS and YYNGEE. The CDR3 protein is CASSPGGVADTQYF. As DNA, the CDR3 is TGTGCCAGCAGCCCGGGGGGGGTTGCAGATACGCAGTATTTT.

This clone was counted between two and nine times. J is TRBJ1-6 and V is TRBV6-5; no definite D call. Germline assignment: CDR1 MNHEY and CDR2 SVGAGI. V gave up 4 bases and J gave up 1 base, with 11 bases separating them. The CDR3 extends over 16 amino acids. The CDR3, as DNA: TGTGCCAGCAGTTCCATAGCACTTTCCTATAATTCACCCCTCCACTTT. This encodes CASSSIALSYNSPLHF.

This clone was detected a few times. Other DNA sequences of this sample code for an identical CDR3. The chain employs TRBV10-3 and TRBJ2-7; D call uncertain. The CDR3 extends over 12 amino acids. V lost 8 bases and J lost 1, with 9 bases in between. Germline CDR1 and CDR2: ENHRY and SYGVKD. The CDR3 bases are TGTGCCATCTCCGGCGGTTCCTACGAGCAGTACTTC. Amino acids: CAISGGSYEQYF.

This clone was counted only a few times. Other DNA sequences in this sample translate to the same CDR3. The rearrangement links TRBV7-9 to TRBJ2-1; 8 nucleotides align to TRBD2. Losses at the gene ends were 4 bases for V and 0 bases for J; bases not matched to a gene: 2. The CDR3 has 15 residues. CDR1 is SEHNR, CDR2 FQNEAQ, per germline (reference sequence). CDR3 residues: CASSSRGGSYNEQFF. CDR3 DNA sequence: TGTGCCAGCAGCTCCCGGGGGGGCTCCTACAATGAGCAGTTCTTC. Full variable domain (rest looked up from reference TRBV7-9 and TRBJ2-1): DTGVSQNPRHKITKRGQNVTFRCDPISEHNRLYWYRQTLGQGPEFLTYFQNEAQLEKSRLLSDRFSAERPKGSFSTLEIQRTEQGDSAMYLCASSSRGGSYNEQFFGPGTRLTVL.

The chain has TRBV15 and TRBJ2-3; D is perhaps TRBD2 (6 bases). Germline V lookup: CDR1 LNHNV, CDR2 YYDKDF (reference sequence). The CDR3 runs 15 residues. V was cut by 1 base and J by 6 bases, with 14 bases left in between. CDR3 loop: CATSRGDFGGDTQYF. CDR3 nucleotide sequence: TGTGCCACCAGCAGAGGAGACTTTGGAGGGGATACGCAGTATTTT.

The chain carries TRBV4-1 and TRBJ1-2, with TRBD1 matching over 10 bases. V was clipped by 4 bases and J by 9 bases; unmatched bases: 5. The length of the CDR3 is 13 residues. CDR1 is MGHRA, CDR2 YSYEKL, per germline. CDR3 sequence: CASSRPGQGRYTF. CDR3 bases: TGCGCCAGCAGCCGGCCGGGACAGGGGCGCTACACCTTC.

This clone has more than one count but fewer than ten. J is TRBJ1-5 and V is TRBV7-9; TRBD1 is a possible D gene (6 bases). The CDR3 covers 15 residues. The V gene's germline CDR1 is SEHNR and CDR2 FQNEAQ (reference sequence). Trimming stripped 6 bases from V and 2 bases from J, with 14 bases between. CDR3 sequence (DNA): TGTGCCAGCAGACAACAGGGAAAGGGCAATCAGCCCCAGCATTTT. This sequence encodes CASRQQGKGNQPQHF.

The chain combines TRBV5-1 with TRBJ1-1; weak D call: TRBD1 (6 bases). V was pared by 4 bases and J by 7 bases, with 17 bases between. CDR1 and CDR2 from the germline V gene are SGHRS and YFSETQ. The CDR3 is 14 amino acids. This CDR3 is CASSITGTTFEAFF. The CDR3, as DNA: TGCGCCAGCAGCATCACAGGGACCACCTTTGAAGCTTTCTTT.

This clone has more than one count but fewer than ten. The chain has TRBV7-2 and TRBJ2-7, with D perhaps matching TRBD1 (6 bases). The CDR3 totals 14 residues. V was trimmed by 5 bases and J by 1 base, leaving 12 bases between them. CDR1 SGHTA and CDR2 FQGNSA come from the germline V gene. For the CDR3, the DNA is TGTGCCAGCAGCCCTCAGCAGGGGTCCTACGAGCAGTACTTC. Translation gives CASSPQQGSYEQYF.